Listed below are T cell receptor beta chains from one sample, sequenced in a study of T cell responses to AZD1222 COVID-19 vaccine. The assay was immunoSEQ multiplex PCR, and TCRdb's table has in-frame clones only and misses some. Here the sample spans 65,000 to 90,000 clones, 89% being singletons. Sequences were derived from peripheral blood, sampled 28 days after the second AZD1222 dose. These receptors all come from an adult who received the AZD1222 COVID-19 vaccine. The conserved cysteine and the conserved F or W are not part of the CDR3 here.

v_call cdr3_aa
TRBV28 ASSPPGGPPYNEQF
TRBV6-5 ASSYDRALTGELF
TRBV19 ASSITGSETQY
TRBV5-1 ASSLGISANEQF
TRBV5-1 ASSLGREANTGELF
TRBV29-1 SVDRGLLSYT
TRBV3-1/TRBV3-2 ASSLRLAETLYNEQF
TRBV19 ASNVREGSPLH
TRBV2 ASSPTTGDRSPLH
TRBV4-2 ASSRTDRGEKLF
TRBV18 ASSTLTGASATSGTYNEQF
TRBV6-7 HQGAYQPQH
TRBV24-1 ATSGRDGANVLT
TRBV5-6 ASSLAPNYGYT
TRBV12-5 ASGPRPGARETQY
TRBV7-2 ASSRSRSGPAVGNTIY
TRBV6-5 ASSYFRGAKGYT
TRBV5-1 ASRLAATDTQY
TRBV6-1 ASSDLPGAGELF
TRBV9 ASSSQGLNTGELF
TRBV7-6 ASSLAPRQGDTDTQY
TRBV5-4 ASSLELPGRGVEKLF
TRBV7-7 ASSQGDPRASGNTIY
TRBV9 ASSVARGTEAF
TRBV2 ARTGIGGGYT
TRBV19 ASSARTSGGRYNEQF
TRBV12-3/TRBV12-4 ASSLVGIGYT
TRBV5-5 ASSLGDLGQLEKLF
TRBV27 ASIRNTEAF
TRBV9 ASSSQLRDAYTGELF
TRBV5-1 ASSLTGPNTEAF
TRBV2 ASRVRDKGSYEQY
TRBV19 ASSLESGSSYNSPLH
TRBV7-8 ASSRFLEIAGKDTQY
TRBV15 ATSFGDRDNSPLH
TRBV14 ASSQPGTGLSPLH
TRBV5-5 ASSLASGPNQPQH
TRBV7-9 ASSPTQGIRHLSPLH
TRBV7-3 ASSLTPIFTDTQY
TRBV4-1 ASSQVHLTSGTDTQY
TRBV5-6 ASSWGLAGSNTGELF
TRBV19 ASSPGTAGYQPQH
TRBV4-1 ASSDRGLVYGYT
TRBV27 ASSFPGRGIYEQY
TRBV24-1 ATSEPPGAGNTGELF
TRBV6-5 ASNRQLSGYGYT
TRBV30 AWSLPATVNQPQH
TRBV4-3 ASSPSLPSGGSTDTQY
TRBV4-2 ASSQDETGDHRGYT
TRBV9 ASSVGQGRYGYT
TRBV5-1 ASSFPGDTIY
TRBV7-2 ASSPSGVGTEAF
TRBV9 ASSPRPDHPGTQY